A single sample gave rise to the 22 T cell receptor beta chains below, sequenced in a study of early T cells in non-severe SARS-CoV-2 infection. A single record per CDR3 protein comes from TCRdb applying MiXCR to the 5' RACE reads. The sample yields 10,000 to 13,000 distinct CDR3 sequences, about 4.9% seen once. Sequences were obtained from whole blood. The source is an adult who was a healthcare worker with PCR-confirmed SARS-CoV-2 infection or an uninfected control (not recorded which).

This clonotype was seen ten or more times. The J gene is TRBJ2-2, the V gene TRBV7-7; D ambiguous. Trimming shortened V by 4 bases and J by 4 bases, and 7 bases separated the two germline ends. The length of the CDR3 is 13 residues. Germline loops: CDR1 SSHAT, CDR2 FNYEAQ (reference sequence). Written as DNA, the CDR3 is TGTGCCAGCAGCTCCAGTAGCACCGGGGAGCTGTTTTTT. It codes for CASSSSSTGELFF.

This clonotype was counted at least ten times. The chain employs TRBV9 and TRBJ2-3; 15 bases fit TRBD2. Germline lookup yields CDR1 SGDLS and CDR2 YYNGEE. J was trimmed by 6 bases and V by 4 bases; bases with no gene match: 6. This CDR3 comprises 16 residues. CDR3 region: CASSMGLAGGWDTQYF. CDR3 coding DNA: TGTGCCAGCAGCATGGGACTAGCGGGGGGATGGGATACGCAGTATTTT.

In its sample, this clonotype was seen many times. The chain has TRBV6-2 or TRBV6-3 and TRBJ1-5; 8 positions agree with TRBD1. CDR1 MNHEY and CDR2 SVGEGT come from the germline V gene. With V trimmed by 8 bases and J by 2 bases, 5 bases remained unmatched. The CDR3 sequence is 14 residues long. The DNA for the CDR3 is TGTGCCAGCGCGACAGGGGATGGCAATCAGCCCCAGCATTTT. Its protein is CASATGDGNQPQHF.

This clonotype has a count of ten or more. The J gene is TRBJ1-1, the V gene TRBV5-1; D not resolved. CDR1 is SGHRS and CDR2 is YFSETQ in the germline V gene. This CDR3 is built from 13 residues. V was cut by 7 bases and J by 1 base, with 11 bases left in between. The DNA for the CDR3 is TGCGCCAGCTCCCCGGTCACGAACACTGAAGCTTTCTTT. It codes for CASSPVTNTEAFF.

This clonotype counts as medium-sized. This sequence joins TRBV5-1 and TRBJ1-1, with TRBD1 identical over 7 bases. CDR1 and CDR2 from the germline V gene are SGHRS and YFSETQ. The length of the CDR3 is 15 residues. The trim removed 4 bases at V and 0 bases at J, leaving 6 bases unmatched. The CDR3 spells CASSSGGQLNTEAFF. The CDR3 DNA is TGCGCCAGCAGCAGCGGGGGACAGTTGAACACTGAAGCTTTCTTT.

The sample holds many counts of this clonotype. The gene calls are TRBV7-9 and TRBJ2-1; weak D call: TRBD1 (6 bases). V lost 3 bases and J 4 bases, leaving 16 bases between the germline ends. In germline, CDR1 is SEHNR, CDR2 FQNEAQ (reference sequence). This CDR3 spans 16 amino acids. The CDR3 region has the DNA TGTGCCAGCAGCTTGGCGACCGGGACAAGTTACAATGAGCAGTTCTTC. It codes for CASSLATGTSYNEQFF. Complete variable domain (other parts from reference TRBV7-9 and TRBJ2-1): DTGVSQNPRHKITKRGQNVTFRCDPISEHNRLYWYRQTLGQGPEFLTYFQNEAQLEKSRLLSDRFSAERPKGSFSTLEIQRTEQGDSAMYLCASSLATGTSYNEQFFGPGTRLTVL.

This chain links TRBV5-6 with TRBJ1-1; the match to TRBD1 covers 7 bases. The germline V gene has CDR1 SGHDT and CDR2 YYEEEE. This CDR3 contains 13 residues. V gave up 2 bases and J gave up 7 bases; unmatched junction bases: 5. The CDR3 spells CASSFTGENEAFF. The DNA for the CDR3 is TGTGCCAGCAGCTTTACAGGGGAAAATGAAGCTTTCTTT.

This clonotype is termed medium-sized. This chain links TRBV7-9 with TRBJ1-1; D might be TRBD1 (5 bases). This CDR3 has 14 amino acids. Germline loops: CDR1 SEHNR, CDR2 FQNEAQ (reference sequence). Deletions cut 5 bases from V and 1 base from J, with 11 bases between. In DNA, the CDR3 is TGTGCCAGCAGCCCCAGGGTAGCGAACACTGAAGCTTTCTTT. This translates into CASSPRVANTEAFF.

This clonotype occurred many times. This sequence joins TRBV12-3 or TRBV12-4 and TRBJ1-3; tentative D call: TRBD1 (5 bases). The CDR3 is made up of 14 amino acids. V shed 6 bases and J shed 2 bases, with 11 bases lying between them. CDR3 bases: TGTGCCAGCAGACCCGCCAGGGCTGGAAACACCATATATTTT. Translating gives CASRPARAGNTIYF.

As DNA, the CDR3 is TGTGCCAGCAACCTGGGGGGAGGGAATTACGATGAGCAGTTCTTC. Translated, it gives CASNLGGGNYDEQFF. The J gene is TRBJ2-1, the V gene TRBV6-5; 7 nucleotides match TRBD2. CDR1 MNHEY and CDR2 SVGAGI come from the germline V gene. CDR3 size: 15 residues. Trimming cost V 7 bases and J 8 bases; bases outside gene matches: 14.

This clonotype ranks as medium-sized. The chain employs TRBV6-5 and TRBJ1-1; D is ambiguous. This CDR3 comprises 13 residues. Trimming cost V 0 bases and J 10 bases, with 12 bases left between them. Germline lookup yields CDR1 MNHEY and CDR2 SVGAGI. CDR3 region: CASSYSRGMGAFF. In nucleotides, the CDR3 is TGTGCCAGCAGTTACTCGAGAGGGATGGGAGCTTTCTTT.

The table lists this clonotype with many counts. The chain recombines TRBV7-2 with TRBJ2-7; D may be TRBD2 (6 bases). V dropped 1 base and J dropped 7 bases, with 11 bases sitting between them. Germline CDR1 reads SGHTA; CDR2 reads FQGNSA. This CDR3 has 13 amino acids. The CDR3 spells CASSLEPGGEQYF. The CDR3 DNA follows: TGTGCCAGCAGCTTAGAACCTGGGGGGGAGCAGTACTTC.

This clonotype was seen many times. The chain has TRBV29-1 and TRBJ2-3; D is uncertain. The germline CDR1 and CDR2 sequences are SQVTM and ANQGSEA. The V and J ends lost 8 bases and 2 bases respectively, with 14 bases between them. This CDR3 is 13 amino acids long. Here the CDR3 reads CSSFGVFTDTQYF. The CDR3 region has the DNA TGCAGCTCATTTGGGGTCTTCACAGATACGCAGTATTTT.

This clonotype occurred many times. V and J are TRBV5-1 and TRBJ2-2; unclear D gene. Germline loops: CDR1 SGHRS, CDR2 YFSETQ. V lost 5 bases and J 8 bases, leaving 13 bases between the germline ends. The CDR3 covers 13 residues. CDR3 nucleotides: TGCGCCAGCAGTCCTGAGCTGTCAGGGGAGCTGTTTTTT. Translating gives CASSPELSGELFF.

Relative to its sample, this clonotype is medium-sized (0.01 to 0.1%). The V call is TRBV6-5, the J call TRBJ2-7; 7 bases map to TRBD1. CDR1 and CDR2 (germline): MNHEY, SVGAGI. With V trimmed by 8 bases and J by 0 bases, 4 bases remained unmatched. CDR3 size: 13 residues. CDR3 amino acids: CASQTGHSYEQYF. The CDR3 DNA reads TGTGCCAGCCAGACAGGGCACTCCTACGAGCAGTACTTC.

This clonotype was seen many times. The gene calls are TRBV3-1 and TRBJ2-2; 10 bases match TRBD1. CDR3 length: 14 residues. From germline, CDR1 is LGHDT and CDR2 YNNKEL (reference sequence). V was clipped by 8 bases and J by 7 bases; unmatched bases: 7. In DNA form, the CDR3 reads TGTGCCAGCCTGGGACAGGGGATTAGCGGGGAGCTGTTTTTT. Protein sequence: CASLGQGISGELFF.

This clonotype showed up just a few times. V is TRBV6-2 or TRBV6-3 and J is TRBJ2-5; maybe TRBD2 (5 bases). This CDR3 is built from 14 residues. Per germline, CDR1 MNHEY and CDR2 SVGEGT. With 0 bases removed from V and 1 base from J, the gap between germline ends came to 6 bases. The CDR3 is CASSYSAGQETQYF. The CDR3 DNA sequence: TGTGCCAGCAGTTACTCGGCGGGCCAAGAGACCCAGTACTTC.

There are many counts of this clonotype. V is TRBV5-5 and J is TRBJ2-3; no firm D call. V was pared by 6 bases and J by 2 bases, with 4 bases between. The germline CDR1 and CDR2 sequences are SGHKS and YYEKEE (reference sequence). The CDR3 sequence is 11 residues long. The CDR3 reads CASTYTDTQYF. The CDR3 DNA follows: TGTGCCAGCACCTACACAGATACGCAGTATTTT.

This clonotype showed up many times. The rearrangement joins TRBV19 to TRBJ1-2; the D is unclear. Trimming left V 7 bases short and J 3 bases short, with 15 bases between. The CDR3 has 14 amino acids. Germline V gives CDR1 LNHDA, CDR2 SQIVND (reference sequence). CDR3 coding DNA: TGTGCCAGTACCGGCCGGGAGGCGGACTATGGCTACACCTTC. Its translation: CASTGREADYGYTF.

This clonotype was found many times. The chain is built from TRBV6-1 and TRBJ2-5, with D perhaps TRBD1 (6 bases). Germline V gives CDR1 MNHNS, CDR2 SASEGT. V was clipped by 4 bases and J by 1 base, with 10 bases between them. CDR3 length: 14 amino acids. The CDR3 here is CASSGGHFQETQYF. CDR3 in DNA: TGTGCCAGCAGTGGGGGACACTTCCAAGAGACCCAGTACTTC.

In this sample, this clonotype is medium-sized. V gene TRBV6-1 combines with J gene TRBJ1-2, with D unresolved. The CDR3 runs 13 residues. V was shortened by 1 base and J by 3 bases, with 6 bases between the two germline ends. Germline values: CDR1 MNHNS, CDR2 SASEGT. The CDR3 nucleotides read TGTGCCAGCAGTGAAGGACAAGACTATGGCTACACCTTC. This encodes CASSEGQDYGYTF.

The V call is TRBV6-2 or TRBV6-3, the J call TRBJ1-2; no definite D call. CDR1 MNHEY and CDR2 SVGEGT come from the germline V gene. The CDR3 spans 14 residues. V was clipped by 10 bases and J by 4 bases, with 19 bases between them. The CDR3 DNA reads TGTGCCATCTCCGGGAGGAGACTTACCTATGGCTACACCTTC. Its protein is CAISGRRLTYGYTF.